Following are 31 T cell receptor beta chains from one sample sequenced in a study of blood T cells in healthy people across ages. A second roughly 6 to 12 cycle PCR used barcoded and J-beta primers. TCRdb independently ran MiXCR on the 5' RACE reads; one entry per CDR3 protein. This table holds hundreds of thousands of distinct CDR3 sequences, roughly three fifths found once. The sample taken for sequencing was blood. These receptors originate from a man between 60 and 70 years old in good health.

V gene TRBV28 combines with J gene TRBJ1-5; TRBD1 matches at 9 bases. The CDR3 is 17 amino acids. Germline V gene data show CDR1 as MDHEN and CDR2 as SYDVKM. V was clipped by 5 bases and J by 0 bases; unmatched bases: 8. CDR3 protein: CASSLLGQGNSNQPQHF. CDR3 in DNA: TGTGCCAGCAGTCTGTTGGGACAGGGTAATAGCAATCAGCCCCAGCATTTT.

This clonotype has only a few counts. This CDR3 reads CASQGLGRGYGYTF. The CDR3 bases are TGTGCCAGCCAAGGGCTCGGAAGGGGCTATGGCTACACCTTC. This chain uses TRBV3-1 with TRBJ1-2; possible D gene TRBD1, 5 bases. The germline V and J ends were trimmed by 8 bases and 4 bases, with 17 bases remaining between them. Germline values: CDR1 LGHDT, CDR2 YNNKEL (reference sequence). The CDR3 consists of 14 residues.

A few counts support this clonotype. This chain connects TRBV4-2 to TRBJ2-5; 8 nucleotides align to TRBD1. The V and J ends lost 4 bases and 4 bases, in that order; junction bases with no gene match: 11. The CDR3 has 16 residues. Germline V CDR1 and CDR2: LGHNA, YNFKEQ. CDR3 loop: CASSPVTGGGRETQYF. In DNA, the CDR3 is TGTGCCAGCAGCCCAGTCACAGGGGGTGGAAGAGAGACCCAGTACTTC.

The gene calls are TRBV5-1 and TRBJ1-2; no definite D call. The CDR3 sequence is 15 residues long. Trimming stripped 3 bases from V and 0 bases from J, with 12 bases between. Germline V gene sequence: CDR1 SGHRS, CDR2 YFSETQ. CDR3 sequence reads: CASSYEGGPNYGYTF. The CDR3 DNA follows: TGCGCCAGCAGCTACGAAGGAGGGCCTAACTATGGCTACACCTTC.

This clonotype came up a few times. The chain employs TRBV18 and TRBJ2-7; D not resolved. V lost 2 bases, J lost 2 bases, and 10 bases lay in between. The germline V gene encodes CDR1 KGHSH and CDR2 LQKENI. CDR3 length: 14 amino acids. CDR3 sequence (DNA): TGTGCCAGCTCACCAGGGTCGAACGCCTACGAGCAGTACTTC. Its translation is CASSPGSNAYEQYF.

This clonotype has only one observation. As DNA, the CDR3 is TGCAGTGCTACCCCAAGAGAGGGATGGGGAGAGACCCAGTACTTC. It codes for CSATPREGWGETQYF. The V call is TRBV20-1, the J call TRBJ2-7, with a tentative D call TRBD2 (5 bases). The DNA end lines up better with TRBJ2-5; the J call may be wrong. The V gene's germline CDR1 is DFQATT and CDR2 SNEGSKA (reference sequence). The CDR3 length is 15 residues.

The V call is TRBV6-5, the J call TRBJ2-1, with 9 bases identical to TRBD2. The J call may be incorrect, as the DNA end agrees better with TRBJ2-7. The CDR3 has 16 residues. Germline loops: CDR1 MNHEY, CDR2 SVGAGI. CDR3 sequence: CASRTPRGGPYNEQYF. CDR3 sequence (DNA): TGTGCCAGCAGGACTCCGCGGGGGGGTCCCTACAATGAGCAGTACTTC.

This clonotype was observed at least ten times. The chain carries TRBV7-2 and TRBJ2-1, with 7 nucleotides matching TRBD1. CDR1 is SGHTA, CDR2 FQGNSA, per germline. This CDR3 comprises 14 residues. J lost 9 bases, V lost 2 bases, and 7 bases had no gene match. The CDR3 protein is CASSLTQGRGEQFF. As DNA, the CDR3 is TGTGCCAGCAGCTTAACACAGGGGAGAGGTGAGCAGTTCTTC.

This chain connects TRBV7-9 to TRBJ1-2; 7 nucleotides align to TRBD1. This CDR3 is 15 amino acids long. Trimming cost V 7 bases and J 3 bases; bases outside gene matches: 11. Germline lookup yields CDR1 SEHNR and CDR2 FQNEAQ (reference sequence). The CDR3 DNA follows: TGTGCCAGCACCCCATATGACAGGGAAGACTATGGCTACACCTTC. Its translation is CASTPYDREDYGYTF.

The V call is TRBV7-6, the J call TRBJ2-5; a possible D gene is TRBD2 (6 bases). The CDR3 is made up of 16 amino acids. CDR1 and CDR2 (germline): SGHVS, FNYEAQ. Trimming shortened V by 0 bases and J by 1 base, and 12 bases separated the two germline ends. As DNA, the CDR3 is TGTGCCAGCAGCTTAGCGGGGGGTTGGCTCCAAGAGACCCAGTACTTC. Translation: CASSLAGGWLQETQYF.

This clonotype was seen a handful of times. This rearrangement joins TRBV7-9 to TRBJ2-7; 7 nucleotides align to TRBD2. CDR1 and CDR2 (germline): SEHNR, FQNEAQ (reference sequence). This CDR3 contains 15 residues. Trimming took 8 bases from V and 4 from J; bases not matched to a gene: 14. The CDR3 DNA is TGTGCCAGCCAACCAGAGTTTGGGGGGGAGTACGAGCAGTACTTC. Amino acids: CASQPEFGGEYEQYF.

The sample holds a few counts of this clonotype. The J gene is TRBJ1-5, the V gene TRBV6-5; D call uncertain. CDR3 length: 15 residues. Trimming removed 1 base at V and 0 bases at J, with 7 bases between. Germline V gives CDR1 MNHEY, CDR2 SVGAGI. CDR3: CASSYYGDSNQPQHF. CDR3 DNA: TGTGCCAGCAGTTACTATGGGGATAGCAATCAGCCCCAGCATTTT.

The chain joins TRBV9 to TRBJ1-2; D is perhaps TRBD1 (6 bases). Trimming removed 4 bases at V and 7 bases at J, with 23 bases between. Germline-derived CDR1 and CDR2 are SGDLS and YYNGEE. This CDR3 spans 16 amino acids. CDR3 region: CASSIPGVSGAGGYTF. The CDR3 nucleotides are TGTGCCAGCAGCATCCCGGGGGTGTCGGGGGCAGGTGGCTACACCTTC.

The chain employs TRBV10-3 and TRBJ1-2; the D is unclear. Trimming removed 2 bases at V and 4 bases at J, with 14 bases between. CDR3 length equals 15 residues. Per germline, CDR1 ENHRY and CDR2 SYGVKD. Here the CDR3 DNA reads TGTGCCATCAGTGAGCGTGGGAGCGAAGTCTATGGCTACACCTTC. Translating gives CAISERGSEVYGYTF.

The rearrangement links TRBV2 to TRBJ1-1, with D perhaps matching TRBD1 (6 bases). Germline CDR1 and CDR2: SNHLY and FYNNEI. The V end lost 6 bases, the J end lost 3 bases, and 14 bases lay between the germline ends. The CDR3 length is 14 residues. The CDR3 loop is CASSRGGIDTEAFF. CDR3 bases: TGTGCCAGCAGCCGGGGGGGCATTGACACTGAAGCTTTCTTT.

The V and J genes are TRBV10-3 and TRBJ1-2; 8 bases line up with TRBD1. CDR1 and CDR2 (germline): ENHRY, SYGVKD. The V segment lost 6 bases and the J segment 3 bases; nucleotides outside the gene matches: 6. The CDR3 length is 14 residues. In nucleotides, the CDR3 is TGTGCCATCAGCCAAATGACAGGGGACTATGGCTACACCTTC. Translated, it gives CAISQMTGDYGYTF.

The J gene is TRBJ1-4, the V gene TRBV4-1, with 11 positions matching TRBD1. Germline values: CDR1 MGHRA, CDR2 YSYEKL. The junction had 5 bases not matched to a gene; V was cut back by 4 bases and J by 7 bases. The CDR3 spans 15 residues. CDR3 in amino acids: CASSRAGQGGEKLFF. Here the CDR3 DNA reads TGCGCCAGCAGCCGCGCGGGACAGGGGGGTGAAAAACTGTTTTTT.

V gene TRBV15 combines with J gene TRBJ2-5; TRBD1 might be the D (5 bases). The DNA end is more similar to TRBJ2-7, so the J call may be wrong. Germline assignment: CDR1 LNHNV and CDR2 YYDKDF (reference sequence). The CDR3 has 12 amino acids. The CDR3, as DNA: TGTGCCACCAGCAGGGACAACTACGAGCAGTACTTC. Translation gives CATSRDNYEQYF.

Written as DNA, the CDR3 is TGTGCCAGCAGCCAACACGGACAGGGGCTGGGGGAGCAGTACTTC. Translated, it gives CASSQHGQGLGEQYF. The V call is TRBV3-1, the J call TRBJ2-7, with 9 positions matching TRBD1. The CDR3 has 15 residues. Germline trimming cut 2 bases from V and 7 bases from J; bases unmatched to any gene: 9. The germline CDR1 and CDR2 sequences are LGHDT and YNNKEL (reference sequence).

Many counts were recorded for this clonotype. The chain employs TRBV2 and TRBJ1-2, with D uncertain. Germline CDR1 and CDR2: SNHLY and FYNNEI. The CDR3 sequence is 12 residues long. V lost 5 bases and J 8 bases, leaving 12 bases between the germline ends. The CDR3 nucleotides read TGTGCCAGCAGTCCCACCGGGAGGGGCTACACCTTC. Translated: CASSPTGRGYTF.

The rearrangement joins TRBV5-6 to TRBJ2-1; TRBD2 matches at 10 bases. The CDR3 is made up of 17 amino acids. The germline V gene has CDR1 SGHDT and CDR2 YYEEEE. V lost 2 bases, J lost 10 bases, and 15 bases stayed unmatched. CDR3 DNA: TGTGCCAGCAGCTTTCCCACGGCCAGCGGGGGGGCGGGAGAGCAGTTCTTC. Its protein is CASSFPTASGGAGEQFF.

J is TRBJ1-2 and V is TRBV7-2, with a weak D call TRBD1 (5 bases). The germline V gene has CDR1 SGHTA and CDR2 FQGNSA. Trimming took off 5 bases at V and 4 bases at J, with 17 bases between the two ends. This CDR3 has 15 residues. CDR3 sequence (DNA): TGTGCCAGCAGCCAACGCTTAGGGGCGGGCTATGGCTACACCTTC. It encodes CASSQRLGAGYGYTF. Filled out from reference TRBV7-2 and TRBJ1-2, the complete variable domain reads GAGVSQSPSNKVTEKGKDVELRCDPISGHTALYWYRQSLGQGLEFLIYFQGNSAPDKSGLPSDRFSAERTGGSVSTLTIQRTQQEDSAVYLCASSQRLGAGYGYTFGSGTRLTVV.

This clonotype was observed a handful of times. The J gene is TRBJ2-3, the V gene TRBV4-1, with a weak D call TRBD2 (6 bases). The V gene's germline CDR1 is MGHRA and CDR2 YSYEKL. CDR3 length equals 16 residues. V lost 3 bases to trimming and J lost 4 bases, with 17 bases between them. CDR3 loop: CASSHGAGRSADTQYF. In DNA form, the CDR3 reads TGCGCCAGCAGCCACGGTGCGGGGAGGAGCGCAGATACGCAGTATTTT.

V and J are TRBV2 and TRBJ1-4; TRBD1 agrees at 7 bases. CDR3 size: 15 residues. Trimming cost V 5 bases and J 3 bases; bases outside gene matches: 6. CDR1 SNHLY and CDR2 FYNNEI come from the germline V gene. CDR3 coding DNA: TGTGCCAGCAGTCTTCGACAGGGATCTAATGAAAAACTGTTTTTT. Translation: CASSLRQGSNEKLFF.

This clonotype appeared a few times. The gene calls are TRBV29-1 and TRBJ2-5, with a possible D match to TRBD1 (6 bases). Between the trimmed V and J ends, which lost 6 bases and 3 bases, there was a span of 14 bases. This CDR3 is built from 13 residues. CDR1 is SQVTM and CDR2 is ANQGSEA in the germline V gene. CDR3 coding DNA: TGCAGCGTGGGGGCCGGGGTGGAAGAGACCCAGTACTTC. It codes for CSVGAGVEETQYF. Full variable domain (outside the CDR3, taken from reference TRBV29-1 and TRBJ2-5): SAVISQKPSRDICQRGTSLTIQCQVDSQVTMMFWYRQQPGQSLTLIATANQGSEATYESGFVIDKFPISRPNLTFSTLTVSNMSPEDSSIYLCSVGAGVEETQYFGPGTRLLVL.

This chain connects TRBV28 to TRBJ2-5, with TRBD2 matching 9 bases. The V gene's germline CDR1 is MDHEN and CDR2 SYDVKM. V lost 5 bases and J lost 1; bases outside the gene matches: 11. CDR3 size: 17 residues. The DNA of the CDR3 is TGTGCCAGCAGTCCCCCTCAACTAGCGGGTCCCCAAGAGACCCAGTACTTC. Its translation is CASSPPQLAGPQETQYF.

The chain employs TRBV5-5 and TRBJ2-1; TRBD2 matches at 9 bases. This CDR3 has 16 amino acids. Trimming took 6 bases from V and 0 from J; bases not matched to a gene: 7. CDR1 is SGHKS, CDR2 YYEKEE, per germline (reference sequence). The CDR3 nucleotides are TGTGCCAGCACCCCTAGCGGGGAGAGCTCCTACAATGAGCAGTTCTTC. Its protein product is CASTPSGESSYNEQFF.

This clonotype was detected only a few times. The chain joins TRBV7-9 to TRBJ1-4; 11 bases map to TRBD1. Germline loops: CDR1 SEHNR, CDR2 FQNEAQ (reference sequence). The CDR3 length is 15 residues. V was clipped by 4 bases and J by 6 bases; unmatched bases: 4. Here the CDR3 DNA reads TGTGCCAGCAGCTCCTGGACAGGGGGCGATGAAAAACTGTTTTTT. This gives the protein CASSSWTGGDEKLFF.

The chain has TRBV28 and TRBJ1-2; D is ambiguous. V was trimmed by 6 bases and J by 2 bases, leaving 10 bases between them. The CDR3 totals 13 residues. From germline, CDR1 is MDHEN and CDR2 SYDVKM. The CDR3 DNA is TGTGCCAGCAGGGAGGGAGGGAACTATGGCTACACCTTC. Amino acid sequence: CASREGGNYGYTF.

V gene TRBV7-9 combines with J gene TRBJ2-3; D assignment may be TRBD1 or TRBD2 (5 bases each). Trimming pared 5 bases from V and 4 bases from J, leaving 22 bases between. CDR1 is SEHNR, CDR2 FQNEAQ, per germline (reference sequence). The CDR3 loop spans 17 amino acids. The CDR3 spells CASSPGTTNPIADTQYF. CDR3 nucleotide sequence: TGTGCCAGCAGCCCCGGGACCACTAACCCAATTGCAGATACGCAGTATTTT. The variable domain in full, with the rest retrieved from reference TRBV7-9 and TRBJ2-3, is DTGVSQNPRHKITKRGQNVTFRCDPISEHNRLYWYRQTLGQGPEFLTYFQNEAQLEKSRLLSDRFSAERPKGSFSTLEIQRTEQGDSAMYLCASSPGTTNPIADTQYFGPGTRLTVL.

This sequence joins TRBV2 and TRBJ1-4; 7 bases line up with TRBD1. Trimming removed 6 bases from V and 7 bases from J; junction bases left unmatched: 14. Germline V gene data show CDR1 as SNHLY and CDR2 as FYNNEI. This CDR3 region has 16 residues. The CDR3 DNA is TGTGCCAGCAGCACAAATCCGGGACAGCCCAGTGAAAAACTGTTTTTT. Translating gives CASSTNPGQPSEKLFF.